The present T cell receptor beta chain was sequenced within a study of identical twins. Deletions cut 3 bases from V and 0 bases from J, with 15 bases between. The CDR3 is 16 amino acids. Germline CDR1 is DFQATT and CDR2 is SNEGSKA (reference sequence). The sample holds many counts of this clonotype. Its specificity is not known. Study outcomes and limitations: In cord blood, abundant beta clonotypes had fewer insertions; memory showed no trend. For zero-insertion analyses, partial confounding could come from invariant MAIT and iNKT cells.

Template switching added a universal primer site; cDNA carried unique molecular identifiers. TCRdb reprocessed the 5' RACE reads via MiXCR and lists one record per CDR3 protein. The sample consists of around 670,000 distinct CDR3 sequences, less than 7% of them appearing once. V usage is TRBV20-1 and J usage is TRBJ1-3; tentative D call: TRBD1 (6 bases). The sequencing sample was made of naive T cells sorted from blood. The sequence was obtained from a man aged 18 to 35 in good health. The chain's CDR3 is CSAREGGGDSGNTIYF. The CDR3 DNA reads TGCAGTGCTAGGGAAGGGGGGGGCGACTCTGGAAACACCATATATTTT.